The rows below give T cell receptor beta chains drawn from one sample of a study of CD8 T cells in Susac syndrome. TCRdb used MiXCR to reprocess the immunoSEQ multiplex PCR reads, holding one entry per CDR3 protein. The profile shows roughly 190,000 distinct CDR3 sequences, around 95% of them singletons. The specimen sequenced was CD8+ T cells from PBMCs. The source of these receptors is a human donor with Susac syndrome. CDR3s include the opening cysteine and the closing phenylalanine or tryptophan. The order of the fields is J gene, clone size, V gene, D gene, CDR3 DNA, CDR3 protein. The D gene is left open where the match is weak. Some rows have no size entry. The others give once, few or many, or a class for an expanded clone.

j_call: TRBJ2-3; clone_size: NA; v_call: TRBV12-3/TRBV12-4; d_call: TRBD2; cdr3_nt: TGTGCCAGCAGTTCGGGGGGGTACGGTACGCAGTATTTT; cdr3_aa: CASSSGGYGTQYF
j_call: TRBJ1-2; clone_size: NA; v_call: TRBV2; d_call: NA; cdr3_nt: TGTGCCAGCACTTCGCAGGGCCGCAACTATGGCTACACCTTC; cdr3_aa: CASTSQGRNYGYTF
j_call: TRBJ1-6; clone_size: NA; v_call: TRBV2; d_call: NA; cdr3_nt: TGTGCCAGCAGTGAAGCGGAAGGGAGCTCCTATAATTCACCCCTCCACTTT; cdr3_aa: CASSEAEGSSYNSPLHF
j_call: TRBJ2-3; clone_size: once; v_call: TRBV4-1; d_call: NA; cdr3_nt: TGCGCCAGCAGCCAATTTAGCCGGGACCGAGATACGCAGTATTTT; cdr3_aa: CASSQFSRDRDTQYF
j_call: TRBJ1-5; clone_size: NA; v_call: TRBV21-1; d_call: NA; cdr3_nt: TGTGCCAGCACCGCCATACAGCCCCAGCATTTT; cdr3_aa: CASTAIQPQHF
j_call: TRBJ2-7; clone_size: NA; v_call: TRBV7-2; d_call: NA; cdr3_nt: TGTGCCAGCAGCCCGAGGGGAGTGGCGAAAAGGGACTTC; cdr3_aa: CASSPRGVAKRDF
j_call: TRBJ2-3; clone_size: NA; v_call: TRBV5-4; d_call: TRBD2; cdr3_nt: TGTGCCAGCAGCTTACTAGCGGGAGAAGATACGCAGTATTTT; cdr3_aa: CASSLLAGEDTQYF
j_call: TRBJ1-5; clone_size: NA; v_call: TRBV3-1; d_call: NA; cdr3_nt: TGTGCCAGCAGCCAAGAACCCCGGGGCAATCAGCCCCAGCATTTT; cdr3_aa: CASSQEPRGNQPQHF
j_call: TRBJ2-7; clone_size: NA; v_call: TRBV15; d_call: NA; cdr3_nt: TGTGCCACCAGCAGACTTCCGTTCTCGGGGGAGCAGTACTTC; cdr3_aa: CATSRLPFSGEQYF
j_call: TRBJ1-1; clone_size: NA; v_call: TRBV12-3/TRBV12-4; d_call: NA; cdr3_nt: TGTGCCAGCAGTCACCCCGTGGACAGTACTGAAGCTTTCTTT; cdr3_aa: CASSHPVDSTEAFF
j_call: TRBJ1-2; clone_size: once; v_call: TRBV29-1; d_call: NA; cdr3_nt: TGCAGCGTTGAAGAGGACCCCATAACATATGGCTACACCTTC; cdr3_aa: CSVEEDPITYGYTF
j_call: TRBJ1-2; clone_size: NA; v_call: TRBV5-1; d_call: TRBD1; cdr3_nt: TGCGCCAGCGACTATGACGGGACAGGGTATGGCTACACCTTC; cdr3_aa: CASDYDGTGYGYTF
j_call: TRBJ2-7; clone_size: NA; v_call: TRBV20-1; d_call: NA; cdr3_nt: TGCAGTGCTAGCCGGGTTGCGGCTACCCCCTACGAGCAGTACTTC; cdr3_aa: CSASRVAATPYEQYF
j_call: TRBJ1-2; clone_size: NA; v_call: TRBV4-1; d_call: TRBD1; cdr3_nt: TGCGCCAGCAGCCAAGAAAGCGGCCAGGGACAGCCGGTGGCTGGCTACACCTTC; cdr3_aa: CASSQESGQGQPVAGYTF
j_call: TRBJ1-1; clone_size: NA; v_call: TRBV12-3/TRBV12-4; d_call: NA; cdr3_nt: TGTGCCAGCAGTTTTTTCCCGACTGAAGCTTTCTTT; cdr3_aa: CASSFFPTEAFF
j_call: TRBJ2-6; clone_size: NA; v_call: TRBV7-9; d_call: NA; cdr3_nt: TGTGCCAGCAGCTTAGCCGGAGGGTCCGGGGCCAACGTCCTGACTTTC; cdr3_aa: CASSLAGGSGANVLTF
j_call: TRBJ2-3; clone_size: few; v_call: TRBV7-3; d_call: TRBD2; cdr3_nt: TGTGCCAGCAGCCCTAGCGGCCCCACAGATACGCAGTATTTT; cdr3_aa: CASSPSGPTDTQYF
j_call: TRBJ2-1; clone_size: NA; v_call: TRBV5-1; d_call: NA; cdr3_nt: TGCGCCAGCAGCTTGGGGGGCAGGATCAATGAGCAGTTCTTC; cdr3_aa: CASSLGGRINEQFF
j_call: TRBJ2-5; clone_size: NA; v_call: TRBV28; d_call: NA; cdr3_nt: TGTGCCAGCACTCCGACCTTAGCGGTTATCCAAGAGACCCAGTACTTC; cdr3_aa: CASTPTLAVIQETQYF
j_call: TRBJ1-1; clone_size: NA; v_call: TRBV7-8; d_call: NA; cdr3_nt: TGTGCCAGCAGCTTAGCCAGTCACACTGAAGCTTTCTTT; cdr3_aa: CASSLASHTEAFF
j_call: TRBJ2-4; clone_size: NA; v_call: TRBV28; d_call: NA; cdr3_nt: TGTGCCAGCAGTTTACGGGCATTGGGCATTCAGTACTTC; cdr3_aa: CASSLRALGIQYF
j_call: TRBJ1-1; clone_size: NA; v_call: TRBV11-2; d_call: NA; cdr3_nt: TGTGCCAGCAGCTTCTCGGGGAACACTGAAGCTTTCTTT; cdr3_aa: CASSFSGNTEAFF
j_call: TRBJ2-7; clone_size: NA; v_call: TRBV3-1; d_call: NA; cdr3_nt: TGTGCCAGCAACGGACCAGGCTACGAGCAGTACTTC; cdr3_aa: CASNGPGYEQYF
j_call: TRBJ2-4; clone_size: NA; v_call: TRBV6-5; d_call: TRBD2; cdr3_nt: TGTGCCAGCAGTTTGAAAGCGGGAGGCGTCCAAAGAAACATTCAGTACTTC; cdr3_aa: CASSLKAGGVQRNIQYF
j_call: TRBJ1-1; clone_size: NA; v_call: TRBV7-3; d_call: TRBD1; cdr3_nt: TGTGCCAGCAGCACGGGACAGCTGAACACTGAAGCTTTCTTT; cdr3_aa: CASSTGQLNTEAFF
j_call: TRBJ2-7; clone_size: NA; v_call: TRBV19; d_call: TRBD1; cdr3_nt: TGTGCCAGTAGTAAGGACAGGGCCTACGAGCAGTACTTC; cdr3_aa: CASSKDRAYEQYF
j_call: TRBJ1-1; clone_size: NA; v_call: TRBV28; d_call: NA; cdr3_nt: TGTGCCAGCAGCCTGTGGGGGCAGGCTTTCTTT; cdr3_aa: CASSLWGQAFF
j_call: TRBJ2-7; clone_size: NA; v_call: TRBV27; d_call: NA; cdr3_nt: TGTGCCAGCAGCAGTCTCGGTGAGCAGTACTTC; cdr3_aa: CASSSLGEQYF
j_call: TRBJ2-7; clone_size: NA; v_call: TRBV6-5; d_call: NA; cdr3_nt: TGTGCCAGCCCCCACGGGGACTCCTACGAGCAGTACTTC; cdr3_aa: CASPHGDSYEQYF
j_call: TRBJ2-7; clone_size: NA; v_call: TRBV5-1; d_call: NA; cdr3_nt: TGCGCCAGCAGCTTAACTCCCAGGGGAGGTAGCGAGCAGTACTTC; cdr3_aa: CASSLTPRGGSEQYF
j_call: TRBJ2-2; clone_size: NA; v_call: TRBV12-3/TRBV12-4; d_call: NA; cdr3_nt: TGTGCCAGCAGTTTCAGTGTAGCGAACACCGGGGAGCTGTTTTTT; cdr3_aa: CASSFSVANTGELFF
j_call: TRBJ1-2; clone_size: once; v_call: TRBV12-5; d_call: NA; cdr3_nt: TGTGCTAGTGGTTTGGGCCGACTCGACGGCTACACCTTC; cdr3_aa: CASGLGRLDGYTF
j_call: TRBJ2-1; clone_size: NA; v_call: TRBV9; d_call: TRBD2; cdr3_nt: TGTGCCAGCAGCGTAGCGGGGACTAGCTATGGCAATGAGCAGTTCTTC; cdr3_aa: CASSVAGTSYGNEQFF
j_call: TRBJ2-7; clone_size: NA; v_call: TRBV4-1; d_call: TRBD2; cdr3_nt: TGCGCCAGCAGCCAACACACTGGGCGGGAGGGGATCTACGAGCAGTACTTC; cdr3_aa: CASSQHTGREGIYEQYF
j_call: TRBJ1-5; clone_size: NA; v_call: TRBV30; d_call: NA; cdr3_nt: TGTGCCTGGAGTGTTTCGGGCTATAGCAATCAGCCCCAGCATTTT; cdr3_aa: CAWSVSGYSNQPQHF
j_call: TRBJ2-7; clone_size: once; v_call: TRBV5-6; d_call: NA; cdr3_nt: TGTGCCAGCAGCTTGGTACGGGCAGCCGGCGAGCAGTACTTC; cdr3_aa: CASSLVRAAGEQYF
j_call: TRBJ1-5; clone_size: few; v_call: TRBV9; d_call: NA; cdr3_nt: TGTGCCAGCAGCCCCGGGGGAGGCAATCAGCCCCAGCATTTT; cdr3_aa: CASSPGGGNQPQHF
j_call: TRBJ1-6; clone_size: NA; v_call: TRBV3-1; d_call: TRBD1; cdr3_nt: TGTGCCAGCAACAATGGACAGGAGGACACCTCCTATAATTCACCCCTCCACTTT; cdr3_aa: CASNNGQEDTSYNSPLHF
j_call: TRBJ2-1; clone_size: NA; v_call: TRBV11-2; d_call: NA; cdr3_nt: TGTGCCAGCAGCTTAAAGTTCTCTAGCGCTAATGAGCAGTTCTTC; cdr3_aa: CASSLKFSSANEQFF
j_call: TRBJ2-7; clone_size: NA; v_call: TRBV11-2; d_call: NA; cdr3_nt: TGTGCCAGCAGCTTAGAGGCCTCTTACTACGAGCAGTACTTC; cdr3_aa: CASSLEASYYEQYF
j_call: TRBJ1-2; clone_size: NA; v_call: TRBV6-5; d_call: TRBD1; cdr3_nt: TGTGCCAGCAGTTACTCGGGACAGGGGTTAAACGGCTACACCTTC; cdr3_aa: CASSYSGQGLNGYTF
j_call: TRBJ2-2; clone_size: NA; v_call: TRBV11-2; d_call: TRBD2; cdr3_nt: TGTGCCAGCAGCTTAGATAAACTAGCGGTTCACACCGGGGAGCTGTTTTTT; cdr3_aa: CASSLDKLAVHTGELFF
j_call: TRBJ2-1; clone_size: NA; v_call: TRBV3-1; d_call: TRBD1; cdr3_nt: TGTGCCAGCAGCCCAAAAAGGACAGGACCTTCCTACAATGAGCAGTTCTTC; cdr3_aa: CASSPKRTGPSYNEQFF
j_call: TRBJ2-6; clone_size: NA; v_call: TRBV18; d_call: NA; cdr3_nt: TGTGCCAGCTCACCACGCTCAGACAACTCTGGGGCCAACGTCCTGACTTTC; cdr3_aa: CASSPRSDNSGANVLTF
j_call: TRBJ1-5; clone_size: NA; v_call: TRBV7-9; d_call: TRBD1; cdr3_nt: TGTGCCAGCAGCTTATTTTCCGAGGACAGGCAGCATTTT; cdr3_aa: CASSLFSEDRQHF
j_call: TRBJ1-4; clone_size: NA; v_call: TRBV7-9; d_call: TRBD1; cdr3_nt: TGTGCCAGCAGCGCACCAGCCAGGGGGACTGAAAAACTGTTTTTT; cdr3_aa: CASSAPARGTEKLFF
j_call: TRBJ1-2; clone_size: NA; v_call: TRBV6-5; d_call: NA; cdr3_nt: TGTGCCAGCAGAACTACAGTCGGCTATGGCTACACCTTC; cdr3_aa: CASRTTVGYGYTF
j_call: TRBJ1-1; clone_size: NA; v_call: TRBV12-3/TRBV12-4; d_call: NA; cdr3_nt: TGTGCCAGCAGGAGACTCGAAGGCCCTGAAGCTTTCTTT; cdr3_aa: CASRRLEGPEAFF
j_call: TRBJ2-1; clone_size: NA; v_call: TRBV19; d_call: NA; cdr3_nt: TGTGCCAGTACTTTCGGACTGGGTTACAATGAGCAGTTCTTC; cdr3_aa: CASTFGLGYNEQFF
j_call: TRBJ1-5; clone_size: few; v_call: TRBV27; d_call: NA; cdr3_nt: TGTGCCAGCAGTCCTGGGACTGATAGCAATCAGCCCCAGCATTTT; cdr3_aa: CASSPGTDSNQPQHF
j_call: TRBJ2-5; clone_size: once; v_call: TRBV20-1; d_call: NA; cdr3_nt: TGCAGTGCTAGATTTAACAGTCAAGAGACCCAGTACTTC; cdr3_aa: CSARFNSQETQYF